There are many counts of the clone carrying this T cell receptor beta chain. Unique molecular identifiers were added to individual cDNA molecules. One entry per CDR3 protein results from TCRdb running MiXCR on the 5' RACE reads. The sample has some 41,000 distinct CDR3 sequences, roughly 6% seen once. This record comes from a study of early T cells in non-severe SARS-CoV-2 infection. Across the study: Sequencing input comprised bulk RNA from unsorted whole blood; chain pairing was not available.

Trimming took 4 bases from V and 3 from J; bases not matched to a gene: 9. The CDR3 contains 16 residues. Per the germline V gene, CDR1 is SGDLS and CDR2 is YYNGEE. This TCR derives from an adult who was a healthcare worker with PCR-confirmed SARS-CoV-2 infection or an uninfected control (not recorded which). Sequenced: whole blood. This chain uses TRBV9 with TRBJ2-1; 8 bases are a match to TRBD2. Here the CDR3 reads CASSPRGSGGYNEQFF. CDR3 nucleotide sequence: TGTGCCAGCAGCCCTCGAGGAAGCGGGGGCTACAATGAGCAGTTCTTC.